This record covers a single T cell receptor (beta chain). The data were obtained in a study of OX40 agonist ivuxolimab in advanced cancers. With 2 bases clipped from V and 5 bases from J, the junction kept 13 bases outside the gene matches. The CDR3 is 17 residues long. The germline V gene has CDR1 SGHTA and CDR2 FQGNSA. Data came from immunoSEQ multiplex PCR; TCRdb stores just in-frame clones and leaves some out. The sample has roughly 77,000 clones, around 80% seen once. The specimen comprised CD4+ or CD8+ T cells sorted from blood, sampled in a trial of the OX40 agonist ivuxolimab. This TCR was sampled from an adult with an advanced solid tumor such as melanoma, head and neck, liver or kidney cancer. The chain combines TRBV7-2 with TRBJ2-3, with TRBD2 matching over 7 bases. CDR3 in amino acids: CASSLRLRRGNVDTQYF. The CDR3 coding sequence is TGTGCCAGCAGCTTAAGGCTACGGCGGGGGAATGTAGATACGCAGTATTTT. Supplemented by reference TRBV7-2 and TRBJ2-3, the full variable domain reads GAGVSQSPSNKVTEKGKDVELRCDPISGHTALYWYRQSLGQGLEFLIYFQGNSAPDKSGLPSDRFSAERTGGSVSTLTIQRTQQEDSAVYLCASSLRLRRGNVDTQYFGPGTRLTVL.